The clone carrying this T cell receptor beta chain was recorded a few times. Expressed TCRB transcripts were sequenced because the entire RNA isolate underwent reverse transcription. The data were produced by immunoSEQ multiplex PCR, yet TCRdb's version contains in-frame clones alone and is incomplete. The data show 300,000 to 400,000 clones, approximately 8% seen once. Researchers reported sorting CD4+ naive, central memory, regulatory and stem cell-like memory cells via CD45RO/CCR7/CD25/CD127/CD95/CD27. The length of the CDR3 is 15 residues. Germline values: CDR1 SGHTA, CDR2 FQGNSA. J gave up 5 bases and V 2 bases, and 8 bases lay outside the gene matches. These data come from a study of beta chain features in type 1 diabetes. At the level of the study: Age, gender and cell yields were similar between patients and healthy donors.

Material: central memory CD4+ T cells from blood. The TCR comes from a woman aged 18 to 35 in good health. This sequence joins TRBV7-2 and TRBJ2-7, with 8 bases matching TRBD2. DNA for the CDR3: TGTGCCAGCAGCTTACGACGGCTAGCGGGCAACGAGCAGTACTTC. Residues: CASSLRRLAGNEQYF.